The source of this TCR beta chain is a study of technical replicates of blood from several donors. Germline values: CDR1 SGDLS, CDR2 YYNGEE. The CDR3 is 18 amino acids. J gave up 2 bases and V 4 bases, and 15 bases lay outside the gene matches. Measured with immunoSEQ multiplex PCR; TCRdb has only the in-frame clones, and not every one. In the table there are about 66,000 clones, under 98% of which are singletons. This clonotype originated in a human donor in good health. The genes are TRBV9 and TRBJ2-3; 8 bases line up with TRBD2. Source material: T cells isolated from PBMCs. The CDR3: CASSPQAGTRRITDTQYF. In DNA form, the CDR3 reads TGTGCCAGCAGCCCGCAGGCCGGGACTAGGAGAATCACAGATACGCAGTATTTT.